These 14 T cell receptor beta chains share one sample of origin, sequenced in a study of Ad26.COV2.S vaccination and SARS-CoV-2 variants. This table comes from immunoSEQ multiplex PCR, and its TCRdb copy is limited to in-frame clones, with some not included. Among approximately 400,000 clones, under 90% were seen once, and the ten largest hold more than 7%. Treatment of the sample: roughly 20 received Ad26.COV2.S at low or high dose, single or two shots; roughly 5 received placebo; per-sample allocation not given. Specimens were obtained on day 63 following the first vaccine or placebo injection. Sequenced here: peripheral blood, sampled in a trial of Ad26.COV2.S vaccine versus placebo. The receptors originated from a person aged 18 to 59 who received the Ad26.COV2.S COVID-19 vaccine or a placebo.

The chain uses TRBV7-3 and TRBJ2-3; a possible D gene is TRBD2 (5 bases). Germline V lookup: CDR1 SGHTA, CDR2 FQGTGA. CDR3 length: 15 amino acids. Trimming cost V 1 base and J 4 bases, with 12 bases left between them. The CDR3 bases are TGTGCCAGCAGCTTAAATATCCGGGAACCAGATACGCAGTATTTT. Translated, it gives CASSLNIREPDTQYF.

The chain couples TRBV21-1 to TRBJ1-4. TRBV21-1 is noted as a pseudogene. This CDR3 contains 16 residues. The CDR3 loop reads CASSPPREGAEEKLFF. The CDR3 bases are TGTGCCAGCAGCCCACCCCGGGAGGGGGCTGAGGAAAAACTGTTTTTT.

V gene TRBV7-3 combines with J gene TRBJ2-1; D uncertain. V lost 5 bases and J 1 base, leaving 6 bases between the germline ends. This CDR3 spans 13 amino acids. Germline assignment: CDR1 SGHTA and CDR2 FQGTGA. CDR3 bases: TGTGCCAGCAGCGCGGCATCCTACAATGAGCAGTTCTTC. Translating it yields CASSAASYNEQFF.

The chain uses TRBV4-3 and TRBJ1-4; D gene unclear. Germline CDR1 LGHNA, CDR2 YSLEER. V was shortened by 0 bases and J by 4 bases, with 12 bases between the two germline ends. The CDR3 totals 16 residues. Here the CDR3 DNA reads TGCGCCAGCAGCCAAGATGAGGGAGGTGGTAATGAAAAACTGTTTTTT. Amino acids: CASSQDEGGGNEKLFF.

The chain has TRBV4-1 and TRBJ2-5, with 8 bases aligning to TRBD1. The CDR3 is made up of 18 amino acids. Trimming removed 4 bases from V and 4 bases from J; junction bases left unmatched: 17. CDR1 is MGHRA, CDR2 YSYEKL, per germline. The CDR3 nucleotides read TGCGCCAGCAGCCGGCGTGGAGGAGCCGGCAGGGGGCGAGAGACCCAGTACTTC. Protein product: CASSRRGGAGRGRETQYF.

The gene calls are TRBV4-3 and TRBJ2-1, with TRBD1 identical over 9 bases. The CDR3 totals 15 residues. The trim removed 5 bases at V and 4 bases at J, leaving 6 bases unmatched. Germline-derived CDR1 and CDR2 are LGHNA and YSLEER. The CDR3 spells CASSVQGAPYNEQFF. The CDR3 coding sequence is TGCGCCAGCAGCGTACAGGGGGCCCCGTACAATGAGCAGTTCTTC.

The V and J genes are TRBV10-3 and TRBJ1-5; D is unclear. Trimming cost V 3 bases and J 5 bases, with 11 bases left between them. The CDR3 is 14 residues long. Germline-derived CDR1 and CDR2 are ENHRY and SYGVKD. In DNA, the CDR3 is TGTGCCATCAGTGATGCCATCCCGGATCAGCCCCAGCATTTT. Translated: CAISDAIPDQPQHF.

This clone has just one count. The chain is built from TRBV7-9 and TRBJ2-2; TRBD2 matches 9 bases. CDR3 length: 16 amino acids. Looked up from germline, CDR1 is SEHNR and CDR2 is FQNEAQ (reference sequence). The junction had 8 bases not matched to a gene; V was cut back by 5 bases and J by 4 bases. The CDR3 nucleotides read TGTGCCAGCAGCCCGAGGGCGGGAGGGCTCACCGGGGAGCTGTTTTTT. Translation gives CASSPRAGGLTGELFF.

This clone was observed a single time. J is TRBJ2-7 and V is TRBV5-4; D gene ambiguous. The CDR3 runs 13 residues. The V and J ends lost 4 bases and 0 bases respectively, with 8 bases between them. Germline values: CDR1 SGHNT, CDR2 YYREEE (reference sequence). The chain's CDR3 is CASSAGSSYEQYF. The DNA of the CDR3 is TGTGCCAGCAGCGCCGGCTCCTCCTACGAGCAGTACTTC.

V usage is TRBV29-1 and J usage is TRBJ1-1, with unresolved D. Germline values: CDR1 SQVTM, CDR2 ANQGSEA. V was pared by 7 bases and J by 4 bases, with 7 bases between. The CDR3 extends over 10 amino acids. The CDR3 protein is CSAVPTEAFF. Here the CDR3 DNA reads TGCAGCGCTGTACCCACTGAAGCTTTCTTT.

This chain connects TRBV6-5 to TRBJ1-3, with D perhaps TRBD1 (5 bases). V was cut by 8 bases and J by 2 bases, with 10 bases left in between. The V gene's germline CDR1 is MNHEY and CDR2 SVGAGI. The CDR3 sequence is 13 residues long. For the CDR3, the DNA is TGTGCCAGCCCCACGGGGGCTGGAAACACCATATATTTT. This gives the protein CASPTGAGNTIYF.

The gene calls are TRBV7-6 and TRBJ1-2; D gene ambiguous. Germline V lookup: CDR1 SGHVS, CDR2 FNYEAQ. Trimming cost V 0 bases and J 4 bases, with 12 bases left between them. This CDR3 contains 15 residues. The CDR3 nucleotides are TGTGCCAGCAGCTTAGCGCATGAGGGTAGCTATGGCTACACCTTC. Amino acid sequence: CASSLAHEGSYGYTF.

This chain links TRBV19 with TRBJ2-1, with D tentatively TRBD2 (5 bases). This CDR3 contains 16 residues. V was cut by 1 base and J by 2 bases, with 12 bases left in between. Germline loops: CDR1 LNHDA, CDR2 SQIVND (reference sequence). The CDR3 region has the DNA TGTGCCAGTAGTATAGGGAAACTGACTACCTACAATGAGCAGTTCTTC. It specifies CASSIGKLTTYNEQFF.

The chain carries TRBV29-1 and TRBJ1-2; D call uncertain. Germline V lookup: CDR1 SQVTM, CDR2 ANQGSEA. The ends were cut back, 3 bases at V and 0 bases at J, with 11 bases in the middle. The CDR3 extends over 14 amino acids. CDR3 sequence (DNA): TGCAGCGTTGAGTCGTCGGTAGCTAACTATGGCTACACCTTC. Translating it yields CSVESSVANYGYTF.